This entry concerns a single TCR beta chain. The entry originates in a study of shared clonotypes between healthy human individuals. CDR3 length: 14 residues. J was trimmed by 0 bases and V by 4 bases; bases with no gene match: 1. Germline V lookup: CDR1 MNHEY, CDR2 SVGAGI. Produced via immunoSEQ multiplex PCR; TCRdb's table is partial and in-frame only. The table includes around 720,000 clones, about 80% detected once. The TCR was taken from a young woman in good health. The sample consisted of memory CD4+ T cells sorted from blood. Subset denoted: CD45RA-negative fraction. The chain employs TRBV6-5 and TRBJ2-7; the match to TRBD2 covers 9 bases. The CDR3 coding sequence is TGTGCCAGCAGTTTAGCGGGAGCCTCCTACGAGCAGTACTTC. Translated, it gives CASSLAGASYEQYF.